The following is a T cell receptor beta chain sequence with its context. The antigen is unknown. Germline-derived CDR1 and CDR2 are SGDLS and YYNGEE. The CDR3 covers 16 residues. The ends lost 3 bases at V and 4 bases at J; junction bases unmatched: 10. Primers for the PCR totalled 60 Vbeta and 13 Jbeta. Using immunoSEQ multiplex PCR, the repertoire was profiled, and TCRdb retains in-frame clones only, with some absent. In the table there are about 200,000 clones, around 90% of which are singletons. The data originate from a study of cytomegalovirus exposure and HLA in healthy donors. Regarding the study as a whole: Later analysis associated a missense DCLRE1C variant with TCR beta V- and J-gene trimming.

The sequence derives from a woman between 18 and 29 years old in good health and CMV-seronegative. Material: PBMCs. This chain joins TRBV9 and TRBJ1-1; TRBD1 matches 9 bases. CDR3 in DNA: TGTGCCAGCAGCGCCCGGGACAGGGAGTTGGGCACTGAAGCTTTCTTT. This encodes CASSARDRELGTEAFF.